What follows are 17 T cell receptor beta chains derived from one specimen sequenced in a study of cytomegalovirus exposure and HLA in healthy donors. The PCR contained 60 Vbeta and 13 Jbeta primers. TCRdb keeps only in-frame clones here, not all; method: immunoSEQ multiplex PCR. The sample shows fewer than 140,000 clones, approximately 85% of them seen only once. The material sequenced was PBMCs. All receptors come from a man aged 50-59 years in good health and CMV-seronegative.

The rearrangement uses TRBV25-1 and TRBJ1-5; TRBD1 matches 7 bases. CDR1 is MGHDK and CDR2 is SYGVNS in the germline V gene. The CDR3 is 12 residues long. J lost 4 bases, V lost 6 bases, and 0 bases had no gene match. The DNA of the CDR3 is TGTGCCAGCAGGACAGGGAATCAGCCCCAGCATTTT. Amino acid sequence: CASRTGNQPQHF.

The V call is TRBV19, the J call TRBJ2-5, with 7 bases matching TRBD1. J lost 4 bases, V lost 3 bases, and 8 bases had no gene match. Germline V gives CDR1 LNHDA, CDR2 SQIVND (reference sequence). The CDR3 has 15 residues. DNA of the CDR3: TGTGCCAGTAGTATTGGACAGGTTGAAGGAGAGACCCAGTACTTC. This translates into CASSIGQVEGETQYF.

The chain combines TRBV6-5 with TRBJ1-4; D gene ambiguous. Trimming cost V 5 bases and J 6 bases, with 10 bases left between them. Germline assignment: CDR1 MNHEY and CDR2 SVGAGI. This CDR3 has 13 amino acids. The CDR3 spells CASSGEVDEKLFF. The CDR3 region has the DNA TGTGCCAGCAGTGGGGAGGTGGATGAAAAACTGTTTTTT.

The chain couples TRBV5-4 to TRBJ1-2; D unclear. The CDR3 runs 12 residues. Germline V gene lookup returns CDR1 SGHNT and CDR2 YYREEE (reference sequence). V dropped 3 bases and J dropped 4 bases, with 7 bases sitting between them. CDR3 residues: CASSSLSYGYTF. The CDR3 coding sequence is TGTGCCAGCAGCTCGTTATCCTATGGCTACACCTTC.

V is TRBV5-1 and J is TRBJ2-7, with D unclear. CDR1 SGHRS and CDR2 YFSETQ come from the germline V gene. With 0 bases removed from V and 3 bases from J, the gap between germline ends came to 10 bases. The CDR3 runs 14 residues. The CDR3 is CASSLEPSGYEQYF. The DNA of the CDR3 is TGCGCCAGCAGCTTGGAACCCTCCGGCTACGAGCAGTACTTC.

J is TRBJ1-1 and V is TRBV5-1; possibly TRBD1 for D (5 bases). The CDR3 has 13 amino acids. V lost 5 bases, J lost 1 base, and 9 bases lay in between. Germline V CDR1 and CDR2: SGHRS, YFSETQ. As DNA, the CDR3 is TGCGCCAGCAGGGACGGGGGGAACACTGAAGCTTTCTTT. It yields the protein CASRDGGNTEAFF.

The V gene is TRBV6-7, the J gene TRBJ2-3; D is perhaps TRBD2 (6 bases). TRBV6-7 is flagged as an ORF with uncertain function. The CDR3 length is 15 residues. V lost 2 bases and J lost 5, with 14 bases in between. CDR3 sequence reads: CASSYGQSGGDTQYF. CDR3 DNA: TGTGCCAGCAGTTACGGTCAATCCGGGGGAGATACGCAGTATTTT.

The V gene is TRBV7-9, the J gene TRBJ2-1, with 7 bases matching TRBD1. Germline assignment: CDR1 SEHNR and CDR2 FQNEAQ (reference sequence). V lost 5 bases to trimming and J lost 9 bases; unmatched junction nucleotides: 16. The CDR3 extends over 16 amino acids. The CDR3 protein is CASSPKSGTAPFEQFF. The CDR3 DNA reads TGTGCCAGCAGCCCGAAATCCGGGACAGCCCCCTTTGAGCAGTTCTTC.

This clone occurred a few times. This chain joins TRBV5-4 and TRBJ1-2; 9 bases fit TRBD1. V lost 5 bases to trimming and J lost 7 bases; unmatched junction nucleotides: 12. The V gene's germline CDR1 is SGHNT and CDR2 YYREEE (reference sequence). The length of the CDR3 is 15 residues. CDR3 sequence (DNA): TGTGCCAGCAGATTCACAGGGGGCGGGGAGGGTGGCTACACCTTC. It encodes CASRFTGGGEGGYTF.

The rearrangement joins TRBV7-8 to TRBJ2-1; tentative D call: TRBD2 (6 bases). Per the germline V gene, CDR1 is SGHVS and CDR2 is FQNEAQ. The CDR3 has 15 residues. The V and J ends lost 5 bases and 6 bases respectively, with 17 bases between them. The CDR3 DNA sequence: TGTGCCAGCAGCCCCCGTTGGGAGGTGGGCAATGAGCAGTTCTTC. Translating gives CASSPRWEVGNEQFF.

In regard to this clone: Germline is not matched at one junction end, which may reflect a read error. The chain recombines TRBV19 with TRBJ2-2, with 14 bases lining up with TRBD2. Germline-derived CDR1 and CDR2 are LNHDA and SQIVND (reference sequence). This CDR3 is 19 amino acids long. For the CDR3, the DNA is TGTGCCAGTAGTTCTCCTCAGGGACTAGCGGGGGTAGCGGACGGGGAGTTGTTTTTT. Translating it yields CASSSPQGLAGVADGELFF.

The chain employs TRBV6-9 and TRBJ2-7; weak D call: TRBD1 (6 bases). V shed 0 bases and J shed 0 bases, with 12 bases lying between them. From germline, CDR1 is MNHGY and CDR2 SVAAGI. The CDR3 totals 16 residues. CDR3 loop: CASSYSGGQSSYEQYF. The CDR3, as DNA: TGTGCCAGCAGTTATTCTGGCGGACAGAGCTCCTACGAGCAGTACTTC.

V and J are TRBV5-1 and TRBJ1-1; the D gene is possibly TRBD1 (6 bases). The germline V and J ends were trimmed by 4 bases and 1 base, with 14 bases remaining between them. The CDR3 consists of 15 residues. CDR1 and CDR2 from the germline V gene are SGHRS and YFSETQ. The chain's CDR3 is CASSVALTGNTEAFF. DNA of the CDR3: TGCGCCAGCAGCGTCGCCTTGACAGGGAACACTGAAGCTTTCTTT.

The rearrangement uses TRBV6-1 and TRBJ1-1; possibly TRBD1 for D (5 bases). V was pared by 6 bases and J by 1 base, with 9 bases between. In germline, CDR1 is MNHNS, CDR2 SASEGT. The CDR3 covers 13 residues. In DNA, the CDR3 is TGTGCCAGCAGAGGGGTCCCGAACACTGAAGCTTTCTTT. Its protein product is CASRGVPNTEAFF.

The chain has TRBV2 and TRBJ2-3, with D perhaps matching TRBD2 (5 bases). Germline-derived CDR1 and CDR2 are SNHLY and FYNNEI. V was pared by 4 bases and J by 4 bases, with 9 bases between. The CDR3 is 13 residues long. The CDR3, as DNA: TGTGCCAGCAGTGTCCGGGGTTCAGATACGCAGTATTTT. Translating gives CASSVRGSDTQYF.

The chain joins TRBV15 to TRBJ2-7; 9 bases are shared with TRBD1. The CDR3 is 14 residues long. Germline loops: CDR1 LNHNV, CDR2 YYDKDF (reference sequence). V dropped 3 bases and J dropped 6; count of bases not matched to a gene: 6. CDR3 region: CATSRANRGLEQYV. Written as DNA, the CDR3 is TGTGCCACCAGCAGGGCAAACAGGGGGCTCGAGCAGTACGTC.

V gene TRBV7-6 combines with J gene TRBJ2-3; 7 bases match TRBD1. V gave up 3 bases and J gave up 3 bases; unmatched junction bases: 6. Germline V gene lookup returns CDR1 SGHVS and CDR2 FNYEAQ. This CDR3 has 15 amino acids. The CDR3 nucleotides read TGTGCCAGCAGCTTCGAAGACAGGGTAACAGATACGCAGTATTTT. Protein sequence: CASSFEDRVTDTQYF.